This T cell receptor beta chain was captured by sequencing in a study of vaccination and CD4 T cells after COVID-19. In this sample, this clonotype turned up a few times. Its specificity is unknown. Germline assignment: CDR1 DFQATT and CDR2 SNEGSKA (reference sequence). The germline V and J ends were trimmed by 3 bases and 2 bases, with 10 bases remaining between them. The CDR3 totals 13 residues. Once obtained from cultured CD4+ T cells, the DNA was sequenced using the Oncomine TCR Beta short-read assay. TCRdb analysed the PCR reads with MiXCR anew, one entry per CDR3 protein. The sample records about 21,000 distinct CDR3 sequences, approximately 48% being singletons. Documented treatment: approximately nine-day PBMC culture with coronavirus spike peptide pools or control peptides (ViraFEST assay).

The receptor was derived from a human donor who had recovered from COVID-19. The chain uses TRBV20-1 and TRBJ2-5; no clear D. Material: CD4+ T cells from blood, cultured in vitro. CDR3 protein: CSARPQHQETQYF. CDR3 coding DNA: TGCAGTGCTAGGCCCCAGCATCAAGAGACCCAGTACTTC.